This TCR beta chain comes out of a study of blood T cell repertoires in COVID-19. Study summary: Some COVID-19 samples were acute and others convalescent; all came from the United States, Italy and Spain. Nucleic acid was either cDNA or gDNA, and it came from T cells, B-cell-depleted T cells, or PBMCs.

Original processing notes: It was from reference gene primer amplification that nucleated cell counts were estimated. Some clones are missing from TCRdb's copy, which holds only in-frame ones; the method was immunoSEQ multiplex PCR. V, J and clone size are those of that table, while D and trimming were read from the DNA. The sample carries approximately 150,000 clones, about 89% recorded once. The source material was peripheral blood. The receptor's source is a man aged 45-65 years with active or convalescent COVID-19.

CDR3 DNA sequence: TGTGCCAGTAGTTTGACTAGCTTACCTTACAATGAGCAGTTCTTC. It yields the protein CASSLTSLPYNEQFF. The chain recombines TRBV19 with TRBJ2-1; 7 bases agree with TRBD2. The CDR3 consists of 15 residues. Germline V gene lookup returns CDR1 LNHDA and CDR2 SQIVND (reference sequence). V lost 5 bases, J lost 4 bases, and 8 bases stayed unmatched.